These 18 T cell receptor beta chains came from one sample sequenced in a study of T cell repertoires in cytomegalovirus infection. TCRdb independently ran MiXCR on the reads; one entry per CDR3 protein. Of more than 350,000 distinct CDR3 sequences listed, 31% are singletons. Sequencing used PBMCs. The receptors derive from a human donor in good health (CMV status not recorded). Some clones in this sample may be carry-over from other donors' samples.

Concerning this clonotype itself: A much larger clone differs from this one at a single base, so this may be a read error. The chain employs TRBV7-8 and TRBJ2-1; unclear D gene. The CDR3 is made up of 15 amino acids. V lost 2 bases and J lost 3, with 11 bases in between. Germline loops: CDR1 SGHVS, CDR2 FQNEAQ. CDR3 in amino acids: CASSLRASGYNEQFF. The CDR3 nucleotides read TGTGCCAGCAGCTTAAGGGCGAGTGGCTACAATGAGCAGTTCTTC.

The chain links TRBV6-2 or TRBV6-3 to TRBJ2-7; 9 bases agree with TRBD1. The CDR3 spans 15 residues. Germline V gives CDR1 MNHEY, CDR2 SVGEGT. Written as DNA, the CDR3 is TGTTCCAGCAGTTACTACAGGGGGCTAGGTCGCGAGCAGTACGTC. Amino acid sequence: CSSSYYRGLGREQYV.

The chain combines TRBV23-1 with TRBJ2-7; D possibly uses TRBD1 or TRBD2 (6 bases each). TRBV23-1 has ORF status, its function being uncertain. Trimming stripped 0 bases from V and 4 bases from J, with 19 bases between. This CDR3 region has 17 residues. The CDR3 DNA is TGCGCCAGCAGTCAATCGACACCCGGGGGCGCGAAATACGAGCAGTACTTC. Translating it yields CASSQSTPGGAKYEQYF.

In this sample, this clonotype turned up many times. V gene TRBV27 combines with J gene TRBJ1-1; 8 bases map to TRBD1. Germline lookup yields CDR1 MNHEY and CDR2 SMNVEV (reference sequence). With V trimmed by 8 bases and J by 0 bases, 8 bases remained unmatched. This CDR3 is 15 amino acids long. The CDR3 sequence is CASRLQGGMNTEAFF. For the CDR3, the DNA is TGTGCCAGCCGACTACAGGGGGGGATGAACACTGAAGCTTTCTTT.

This clonotype was seen repeatedly, ten times or more. The chain employs TRBV12-3 or TRBV12-4 and TRBJ1-1; 7 bases match TRBD1. V gave up 6 bases and J gave up 6 bases; unmatched junction bases: 10. This CDR3 has 14 amino acids. CDR3 sequence: CASRPPGTAAEAFF. The DNA of the CDR3 is TGTGCCAGCAGACCGCCCGGGACAGCTGCTGAAGCTTTCTTT.

This chain joins TRBV4-3 and TRBJ2-3; D tentatively fits TRBD1 or TRBD2 (6 bases each). Trimming pared 8 bases from V and 6 bases from J, leaving 27 bases between. Germline lookup yields CDR1 LGHNA and CDR2 YSLEER. The CDR3 spans 17 residues. CDR3: CASGHQAKGGLVDTQYF. In DNA, the CDR3 is TGCGCCAGCGGACATCAAGCCAAGGGGGGCCTGGTGGATACGCAGTATTTT.

V usage is TRBV4-1 and J usage is TRBJ1-1; D gene uncertain. From germline, CDR1 is MGHRA and CDR2 YSYEKL. V gave up 0 bases and J gave up 5 bases, with 16 bases separating them. CDR3 length: 16 residues. CDR3 protein: CASSQEASGRITEAFF. The CDR3 coding sequence is TGCGCCAGCAGCCAAGAGGCGAGCGGGAGGATAACTGAAGCTTTCTTT.

The V gene is TRBV6-6, the J gene TRBJ1-1, with 9 bases that match TRBD1. With V trimmed by 10 bases and J by 5 bases, 8 bases remained unmatched. Germline loops: CDR1 MNHNY, CDR2 SVGAGI (reference sequence). This CDR3 is built from 13 residues. The CDR3 region has the DNA TGTGCCACCGCCGGACAGGGGCTTACTGAAGCTTTCTTT. Translating it yields CATAGQGLTEAFF.

V and J are TRBV4-1 and TRBJ1-1; D call uncertain. Germline assignment: CDR1 MGHRA and CDR2 YSYEKL. With 4 bases removed from V and 1 base from J, the gap between germline ends came to 13 bases. CDR3 length: 15 amino acids. Here the CDR3 reads CASSLPKAGNTEAFF. In nucleotides, the CDR3 is TGCGCCAGCAGCCTCCCTAAGGCAGGGAACACTGAAGCTTTCTTT.

This clonotype has only a few counts. The chain employs TRBV7-2 and TRBJ2-7; D is unresolved. Trimming cost V 4 bases and J 8 bases, with 9 bases left between them. Germline CDR1 reads SGHTA; CDR2 reads FQGNSA. CDR3 length: 11 amino acids. This chain's CDR3 is CASSSSSKQYF. The CDR3 coding sequence is TGTGCCAGCAGCTCGAGTTCCAAGCAGTACTTC.

This clonotype occurred a few times. The CDR3 loop reads CASSVSLAGVLDEQYF. The CDR3 bases are TGTGCCAGCAGCGTGAGTCTAGCGGGGGTCCTAGACGAGCAGTACTTC. The V and J genes are TRBV7-6 and TRBJ2-7; 10 bases are shared with TRBD2. CDR3 length: 16 amino acids. From germline, CDR1 is SGHVS and CDR2 FNYEAQ. Trimming removed 5 bases from V and 5 bases from J; junction bases left unmatched: 12.

The chain carries TRBV12-3 or TRBV12-4 and TRBJ2-2; 11 bases match TRBD2. The CDR3 has 18 amino acids. The trim removed 5 bases at V and 4 bases at J, leaving 12 bases unmatched. CDR3 residues: CASSASELAGVLTGELFF. CDR3 nucleotide sequence: TGTGCCAGCAGTGCATCAGAACTAGCGGGAGTTCTCACCGGGGAGCTGTTTTTT.

This clonotype was picked up a small number of times. The CDR3 loop reads CASSPAGRDEQFF. CDR3 coding DNA: TGTGCCAGCTCACCTGCGGGTCGCGATGAGCAGTTCTTC. V is TRBV18 and J is TRBJ2-1, with D possibly TRBD2 on 5 matching bases. The CDR3 totals 13 residues. Trimming removed 3 bases from V and 8 bases from J, with 11 bases in between. Germline V gene lookup returns CDR1 KGHSH and CDR2 LQKENI.

The J gene is TRBJ2-5, the V gene TRBV7-9; 8 bases align to TRBD1. Trimming cost V 3 bases and J 7 bases; bases outside gene matches: 10. The germline V gene has CDR1 SEHNR and CDR2 FQNEAQ (reference sequence). The CDR3 loop spans 15 amino acids. The CDR3, as DNA: TGTGCCAGCAGCTTCCTACAGGGGGAGAGAGGGACCCAGTACTTC. This translates into CASSFLQGERGTQYF.

This clonotype was seen more than once but under ten times. The genes are TRBV4-1 and TRBJ1-2; D is unclear. CDR1 and CDR2 from the germline V gene are MGHRA and YSYEKL. V lost 8 bases, J lost 1 base, and 20 bases lay in between. CDR3 length: 16 amino acids. Written as DNA, the CDR3 is TGCGCCAGCGGCCGTTCTACCTCTGGGGATAACTATGGCTACACCTTC. Translated: CASGRSTSGDNYGYTF.

This chain joins TRBV29-1 and TRBJ1-4; no definite D call. The germline V and J ends were trimmed by 4 bases and 5 bases, with 11 bases remaining between them. Germline V gives CDR1 SQVTM, CDR2 ANQGSEA. This CDR3 is built from 13 residues. CDR3 DNA sequence: TGCAGCGTTGGGAGCAGGATAAATGAAAAACTGTTTTTT. Translated: CSVGSRINEKLFF.

Ten or more counts support this clonotype. The V gene is TRBV11-2, the J gene TRBJ2-2; 8 bases align to TRBD1. Trimming removed 8 bases from V and 1 base from J; junction bases left unmatched: 9. Germline loops: CDR1 SGHAT, CDR2 FQNNGV. CDR3 length: 16 amino acids. CDR3 DNA sequence: TGTGCCAGCCGCCAAACGGGACAGGAGAACACCGGGGAGCTGTTTTTT. It specifies CASRQTGQENTGELFF.

The chain combines TRBV15 with TRBJ2-7; D tentatively fits TRBD1 or TRBD2 (6 bases each). This CDR3 spans 13 amino acids. The V gene's germline CDR1 is LNHNV and CDR2 YYDKDF (reference sequence). Trimming cost V 6 bases and J 2 bases, with 11 bases left between them. The CDR3 nucleotides are TGTGCCACCAGTCGGAGGGGGGCCTACGAGCAGTACTTC. Protein sequence: CATSRRGAYEQYF.